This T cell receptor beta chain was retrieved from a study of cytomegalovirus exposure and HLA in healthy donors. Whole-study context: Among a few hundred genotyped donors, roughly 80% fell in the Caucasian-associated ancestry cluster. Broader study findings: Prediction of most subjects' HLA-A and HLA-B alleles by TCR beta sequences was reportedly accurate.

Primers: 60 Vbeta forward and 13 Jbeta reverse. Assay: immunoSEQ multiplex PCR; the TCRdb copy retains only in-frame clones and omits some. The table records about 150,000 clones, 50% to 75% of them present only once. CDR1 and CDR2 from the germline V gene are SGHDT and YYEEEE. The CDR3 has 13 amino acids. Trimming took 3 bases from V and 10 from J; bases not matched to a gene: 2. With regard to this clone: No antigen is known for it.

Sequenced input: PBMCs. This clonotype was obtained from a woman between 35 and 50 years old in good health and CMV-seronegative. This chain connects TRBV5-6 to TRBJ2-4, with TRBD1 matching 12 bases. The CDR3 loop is CASSWDRGRIQYF. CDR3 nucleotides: TGTGCCAGCAGCTGGGACAGGGGGCGGATTCAGTACTTC.